This entry is about one TCR beta chain. The V gene lost 2 bases and the J gene lost 5 bases, with 10 bases spanning the gap. The CDR3 sequence is 13 residues long. Germline CDR1 KGHSH, CDR2 LQKENI. The record originates from a study of cytomegalovirus exposure and HLA in healthy donors. The repertoire was sequenced with immunoSEQ multiplex PCR; TCRdb's copy has only in-frame clones and lacks some. The table has about 240,000 clones, approximately 86% seen once. The chain links TRBV18 to TRBJ2-7; D might be TRBD2 (5 bases). This TCR derives from a young woman in good health and CMV-seropositive. Specimen: PBMCs. This CDR3 is CASSPGGLDEQYF. The CDR3 bases are TGTGCCAGCTCACCAGGTGGACTGGACGAGCAGTACTTC. Complete variable domain (other parts from reference TRBV18 and TRBJ2-7): NAGVMQNPRHLVRRRGQEARLRCSPMKGHSHVYWYRQLPEEGLKFMVYLQKENIIDESGMPKERFSAEFPKEGPSILRIQQVVRGDSAAYFCASSPGGLDEQYFGPGTRLTVT.